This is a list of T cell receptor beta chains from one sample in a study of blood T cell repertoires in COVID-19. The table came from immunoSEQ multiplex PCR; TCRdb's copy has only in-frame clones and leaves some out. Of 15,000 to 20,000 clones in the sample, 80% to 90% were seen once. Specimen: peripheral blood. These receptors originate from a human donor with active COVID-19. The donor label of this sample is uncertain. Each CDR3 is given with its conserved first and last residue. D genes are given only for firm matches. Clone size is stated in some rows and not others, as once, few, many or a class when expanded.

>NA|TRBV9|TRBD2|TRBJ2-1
TGTGCCAGCAGCGTAGATATAGGACTAGCGCCAGGAGGGCAGTTCTTC
CASSVDIGLAPGGQFF
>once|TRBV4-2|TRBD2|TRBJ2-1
TGTGCCAGCAGCCGGACTAGCGGGGACTACAATGAGCAGTTCTTC
CASSRTSGDYNEQFF
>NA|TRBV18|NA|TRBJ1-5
TGTGCCAGCTCACTAGCGGGGAGCAATCAGCCCCAGCATTTT
CASSLAGSNQPQHF
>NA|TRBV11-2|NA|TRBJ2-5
TGTGCCAGCAGCGGGGGCGAGACCCAGTACTTC
CASSGGETQYF
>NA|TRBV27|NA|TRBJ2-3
TGTGCCAGCAGTGGCTTGCTCGGGATTGGCACAGATACGCAGTATTTT
CASSGLLGIGTDTQYF
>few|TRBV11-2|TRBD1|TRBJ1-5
TGTGCCAGCAGCCCAGGGACAGGGAGGGGTCAGCCCCAGCATTTT
CASSPGTGRGQPQHF
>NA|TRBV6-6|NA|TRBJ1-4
TGTGCCAGCATGATTAACAGGGATGAAAAACTGTTTTTT
CASMINRDEKLFF
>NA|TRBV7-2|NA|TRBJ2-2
TGTGCCAGCAGCTTACGTCGGAACACCGGGGAGCTGTTTTTT
CASSLRRNTGELFF
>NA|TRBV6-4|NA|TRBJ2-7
TGTGCCAGCCCTCCGACAGTTTTTTCCTACGAGCAGTACTTC
CASPPTVFSYEQYF
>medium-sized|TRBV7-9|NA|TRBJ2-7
TGTGCCAGCAGTGAGGGCCCGCTAGAGCAGTACTTC
CASSEGPLEQYF
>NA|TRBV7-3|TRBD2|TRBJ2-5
TGTGCCAGCAGCTTAGGGCTAGCGGGGGCCTTACAAGAGACCCAGTACTTC
CASSLGLAGALQETQYF
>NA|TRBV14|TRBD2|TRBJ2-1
TGTGCCAGCAGCCCGAGACTAGCGGGGTCGAGTGAGCAGTTCTTC
CASSPRLAGSSEQFF
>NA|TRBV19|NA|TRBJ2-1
TGTGCCAGTAGCAGGGAGGCTCCCAATGAGCAGTTCTTC
CASSREAPNEQFF
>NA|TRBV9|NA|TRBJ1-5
TGTGCCAGCAGCCCCGCTCAGGCCAATCAGCCCCAGCATTTT
CASSPAQANQPQHF
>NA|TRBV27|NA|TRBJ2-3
TGTGCCAGCAGTTTCAGCGGAGGGGGCACAGATACGCAGTATTTT
CASSFSGGGTDTQYF
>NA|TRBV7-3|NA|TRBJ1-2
TGTGCCAGCAGCAAGATGACAGCTAACTATGGCTACACCTTC
CASSKMTANYGYTF
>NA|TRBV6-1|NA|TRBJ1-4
TGTGCCAGCAGTGAAGCGGGGGGTGTTGGTGAAAAACTGTTTTTT
CASSEAGGVGEKLFF
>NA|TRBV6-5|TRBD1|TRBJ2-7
TGTGCCTGCCGGGGGACAGGCTCCTACGAGCAGTACTTC
CACRGTGSYEQYF
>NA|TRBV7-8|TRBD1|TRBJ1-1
TGTGCCAGCAGCCCCACGAGAGACAGGGCGGGTACTGAAGCTTTCTTT
CASSPTRDRAGTEAFF
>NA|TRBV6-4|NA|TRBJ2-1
TGTGCCAGCAGTTTAGCCCCCGAACACAATGAGCAGTTCTTC
CASSLAPEHNEQFF
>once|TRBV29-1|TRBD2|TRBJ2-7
TGCAGCGTTGAGGTAGCGGGGGAGGGGTACGAGCAGTACTTC
CSVEVAGEGYEQYF